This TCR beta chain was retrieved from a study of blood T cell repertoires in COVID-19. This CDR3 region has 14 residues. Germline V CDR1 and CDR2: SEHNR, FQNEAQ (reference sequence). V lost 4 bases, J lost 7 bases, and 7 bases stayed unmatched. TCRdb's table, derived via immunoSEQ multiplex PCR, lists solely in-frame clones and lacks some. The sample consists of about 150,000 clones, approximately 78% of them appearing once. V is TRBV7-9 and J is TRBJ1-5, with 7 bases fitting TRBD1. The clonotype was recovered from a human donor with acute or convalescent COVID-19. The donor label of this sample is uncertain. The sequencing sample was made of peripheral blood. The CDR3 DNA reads TGTGCCAGCAGCTCGCCAGGGGGAGGCCAGCCCCAGCATTTT. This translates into CASSSPGGGQPQHF.